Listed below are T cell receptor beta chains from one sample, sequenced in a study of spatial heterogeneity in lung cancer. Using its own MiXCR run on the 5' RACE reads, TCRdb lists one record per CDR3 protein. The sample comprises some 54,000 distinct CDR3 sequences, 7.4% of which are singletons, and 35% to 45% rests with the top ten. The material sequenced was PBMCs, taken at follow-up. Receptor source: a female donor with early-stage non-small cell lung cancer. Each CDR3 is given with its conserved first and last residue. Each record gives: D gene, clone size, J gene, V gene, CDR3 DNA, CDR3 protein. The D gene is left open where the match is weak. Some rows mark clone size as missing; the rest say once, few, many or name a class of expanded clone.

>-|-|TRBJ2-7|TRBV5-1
TGCGCCAGCACCCCGGGGGGACAGCTCTACGAGCAGTACTTC
CASTPGGQLYEQYF
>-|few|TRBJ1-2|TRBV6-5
TGTGCCAGCAGTTACGCAGGGGTTGGCTACACCTTC
CASSYAGVGYTF
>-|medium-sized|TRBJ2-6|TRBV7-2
TGTGCCAGCAGCTTAAGGGGTACTGGGGCCAACGTCCTGACTTTC
CASSLRGTGANVLTF
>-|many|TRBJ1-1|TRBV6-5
TGTGCCAGCAGTTACTCGGCGCCCGATCGATCCCCCTATGAAGCTTTCTTT
CASSYSAPDRSPYEAFF
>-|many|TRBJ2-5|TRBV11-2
TGTGCCAGCAGCCCCCAGACCGTGAATGAGGCCCAGTACTTC
CASSPQTVNEAQYF
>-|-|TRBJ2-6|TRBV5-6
TGTGCCAGCAGTCTACACTCTGGGGCCAACGTCCTGACTTTC
CASSLHSGANVLTF
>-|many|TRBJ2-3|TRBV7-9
TGTGCCAGCAGCTTAGTAAGAGATACGCAGTATTTT
CASSLVRDTQYF
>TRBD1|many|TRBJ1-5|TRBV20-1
TGCAGTGCTATCAAATCGACAGGGGTAAATCAGCCCCAGCATTTT
CSAIKSTGVNQPQHF
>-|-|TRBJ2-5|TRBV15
TGTGCCACCAGCAGAGTTTTAGCAGAGACCCAGTACTTC
CATSRVLAETQYF
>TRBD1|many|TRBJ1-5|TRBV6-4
TGTGCCAGCAGTGAGGGGACAGGGATGGGGCCTCAGCATTTT
CASSEGTGMGPQHF
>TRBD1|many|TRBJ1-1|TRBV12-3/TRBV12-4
TGTGCCAGCAGTCCCGGACAGGGGGGGATCAACACTGAAGCTTTCTTT
CASSPGQGGINTEAFF
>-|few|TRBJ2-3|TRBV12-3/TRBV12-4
TGTGCCAGCAGCATAGCGGTTAGCACAGATACGCAGTATTTT
CASSIAVSTDTQYF
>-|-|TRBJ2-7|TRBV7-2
TGTGCCAGCAGCTTATCGGCCAGGGGTAGTTACGAGCAGTACTTC
CASSLSARGSYEQYF
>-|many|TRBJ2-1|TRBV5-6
TGTGCCAGCAGCTTGGGGGGGCTCTCCTACAATGAGCAGTTCTTC
CASSLGGLSYNEQFF
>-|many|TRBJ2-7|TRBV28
TGTGCCAGCGGGACTCAGACCTACGAGCAGTACTTC
CASGTQTYEQYF
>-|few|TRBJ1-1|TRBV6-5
TGTGCCAGCAGTTACCGACAGCTAACGAACACTGAAGCTTTCTTT
CASSYRQLTNTEAFF
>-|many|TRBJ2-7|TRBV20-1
TGCAGTGCTAGAGAGACGACGATTTACGAGCAGTACTTC
CSARETTIYEQYF
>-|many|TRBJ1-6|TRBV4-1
TGCGCCAGCAGCCAAGCGCAGGGTGCTTCCTATAATTCACCCCTCCACTTT
CASSQAQGASYNSPLHF
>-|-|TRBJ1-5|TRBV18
TGTGCCAGCTCAGCCCTCAATGGCAATCAGCCCCAGCATTTT
CASSALNGNQPQHF
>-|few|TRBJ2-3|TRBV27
TGTGCCAGCAGCCGAGACGGCGGCCCAGATACGCAGTATTTT
CASSRDGGPDTQYF
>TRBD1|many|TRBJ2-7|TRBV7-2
TGTGCCAGCAGCATCACGGGACAGGGGGTGGACGAGCAGTACTTC
CASSITGQGVDEQYF
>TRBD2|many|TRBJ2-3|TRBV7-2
TGTGCCAGCAGCTTCAGAACGGGACTAGCGGGGGGAACAGATACGCAGTATTTT
CASSFRTGLAGGTDTQYF
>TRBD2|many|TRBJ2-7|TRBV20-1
TGCAGTGCTAGAGACTTCGCGGGGGGCTCCTACGAGCAGTACTTC
CSARDFAGGSYEQYF
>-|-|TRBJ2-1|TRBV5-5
TGTGCCAGCAGCCGCTCCAATGGGCCCAATGAGCAGTTCTTC
CASSRSNGPNEQFF
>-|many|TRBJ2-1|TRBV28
TGTGCCAGCAGTTATAACAGCGAGCAGTTCTTC
CASSYNSEQFF
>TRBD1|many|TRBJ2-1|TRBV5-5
TGTGCCAGCAGCGGAACAGGGGAACTCTACAATGAGCAGTTCTTC
CASSGTGELYNEQFF
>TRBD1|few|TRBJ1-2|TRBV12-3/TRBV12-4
TGTGCCAGCAGCGGACGGGGGACAGGCCCTTTGGGCTACACCTTC
CASSGRGTGPLGYTF
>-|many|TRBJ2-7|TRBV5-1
TGCGCCAGCAGTGCGGGCACCCAGTCCCACGAGCAGTACTTC
CASSAGTQSHEQYF
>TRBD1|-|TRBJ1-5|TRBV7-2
TGTGCCAGCAGCTTAGATTCAGGGGGAGGTCAGCCCCAGCATTTT
CASSLDSGGGQPQHF
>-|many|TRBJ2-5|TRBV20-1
TGCAGTGCTAGAGATAGCACATCGGGGGAGGAGACCCAGTACTTC
CSARDSTSGEETQYF
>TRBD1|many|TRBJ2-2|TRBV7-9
TGTGCCAGCAGCTCGACAGGGGATGGCACCGGGGAGCTGTTTTTT
CASSSTGDGTGELFF
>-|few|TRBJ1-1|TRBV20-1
TGCAGTGCTAGAGCTGCTTTGGCGGGGGCGGTTACTGAAGCTTTCTTT
CSARAALAGAVTEAFF